This TCR beta chain derives from a study of T cell repertoires in cytomegalovirus infection. TCRdb redid the calling of the reads with MiXCR, one entry per CDR3 protein. The sample includes around 34,000 distinct CDR3 sequences, just over 50% of them seen just once. Study results and limitations: CMV-specific TCR beta clonotypes restricted by HLA-C were the ones dominating the ex vivo response.

The CDR3 consists of 15 residues. V dropped 1 base and J dropped 5 bases, with 14 bases sitting between them. Germline loops: CDR1 SGHVT, CDR2 SQSDAQ. In its sample, this clonotype was seen a few times. Its antigen is still unknown. The sequencing used CD8+ T cells from cultured PBMCs, collected from culture after CMV antigen stimulation. The receptor comes from a human donor in good health (CMV status not recorded). Some clones in this sample may be carry-over from other donors' samples. This sequence joins TRBV7-4 and TRBJ2-5, with D possibly being TRBD2 (6 bases). CDR3 coding DNA: TGTGCCAGCAGCTTAGTGGGGCGCGGGACTGAGACCCAGTACTTC. It yields the protein CASSLVGRGTETQYF.